The 32 T cell receptor beta chains listed next were all sequenced from one sample in a study of T cell changes during pregnancy in multiple sclerosis. The protocol was immunoSEQ multiplex PCR, while the TCRdb copy is restricted to in-frame clones and leaves out a portion. Seen here are roughly 72,000 clones, approximately 88% observed once, and the top ten hold approximately 0.88%. Sequencing used peripheral blood, obtained in the first trimester of pregnancy. The origin of the receptors is a female donor in good health, enrolled as a control in a pregnancy study.

The chain recombines TRBV11-2 with TRBJ2-1, with D possibly TRBD1 on 5 matching bases. Trimming cost V 3 bases and J 2 bases, with 8 bases left between them. Germline V CDR1 and CDR2: SGHAT, FQNNGV. The CDR3 covers 14 residues. The CDR3 region has the DNA TGTGCCAGCAGCTTGGCAGGGACCTACAATGAGCAGTTCTTC. It specifies CASSLAGTYNEQFF.

CDR3 amino acids: CASSLVGGKDYEQYF. The CDR3 DNA reads TGTGCCAGCAGCTTAGTTGGAGGGAAGGACTACGAGCAGTACTTC. The rearrangement uses TRBV7-6 and TRBJ2-7, with D possibly matching TRBD2 (6 bases). CDR1 and CDR2 from the germline V gene are SGHVS and FNYEAQ. V gave up 1 base and J gave up 3 bases, with 13 bases separating them. The CDR3 covers 15 residues.

The chain combines TRBV7-2 with TRBJ1-2; maybe TRBD1 (5 bases). V lost 1 base to trimming and J lost 2 bases, with 8 bases between them. The CDR3 has 14 residues. In germline, CDR1 is SGHTA, CDR2 FQGNSA. CDR3 residues: CASSLESGNYGYTF. In DNA form, the CDR3 reads TGTGCCAGCAGCTTAGAATCAGGGAACTATGGCTACACCTTC.

The gene calls are TRBV4-2 and TRBJ1-2; the D gene is possibly TRBD1 (6 bases). V gave up 0 bases and J gave up 8 bases, with 16 bases separating them. The CDR3 extends over 15 amino acids. CDR1 is LGHNA, CDR2 YNFKEQ, per germline. In nucleotides, the CDR3 is TGTGCCAGCAGCCAAGAATCGGGGGGCGGGATAGGCTACACCTTC. Residues: CASSQESGGGIGYTF.

The chain couples TRBV6-1 to TRBJ2-6, with D perhaps matching TRBD1 (6 bases). CDR3 length: 14 residues. V lost 8 bases and J lost 2, with 10 bases in between. Per the germline V gene, CDR1 is MNHNS and CDR2 is SASEGT. Here the CDR3 DNA reads TGTGCCAGCTCAACAGGGACTGGGGCCAACGTCCTGACTTTC. This translates into CASSTGTGANVLTF.

The rearrangement joins TRBV5-6 to TRBJ2-3; 14 nucleotides line up with TRBD2. The CDR3 runs to 17 residues. V shed 0 bases and J 4 bases; nucleotides not matched to a gene: 4. Per the germline V gene, CDR1 is SGHDT and CDR2 is YYEEEE. CDR3 region: CASSLAGTSGGADTQYF. The CDR3 region has the DNA TGTGCCAGCAGCTTGGCCGGGACTAGCGGGGGCGCAGATACGCAGTATTTT. Full variable domain (outside the CDR3, taken from reference TRBV5-6 and TRBJ2-3): DAGVTQSPTHLIKTRGQQVTLRCSPKSGHDTVSWYQQALGQGPQFIFQYYEEEERQRGNFPDRFSGHQFPNYSSELNVNALLLGDSALYLCASSLAGTSGGADTQYFGPGTRLTVL.

The rearrangement joins TRBV18 to TRBJ1-5; 7 bases are a match to TRBD1. Losses at the gene ends were 6 bases for V and 5 bases for J; bases not matched to a gene: 10. From germline, CDR1 is KGHSH and CDR2 LQKENI. This CDR3 region has 15 residues. The CDR3 nucleotides read TGTGCCAGCTCGCCGAACAGGGGATCAGATCAGCCCCAGCATTTT. This gives the protein CASSPNRGSDQPQHF. The full variable domain, with the rest looked up from reference TRBV18 and TRBJ1-5, is NAGVMQNPRHLVRRRGQEARLRCSPMKGHSHVYWYRQLPEEGLKFMVYLQKENIIDESGMPKERFSAEFPKEGPSILRIQQVVRGDSAAYFCASSPNRGSDQPQHFGDGTRLSIL.

The chain combines TRBV14 with TRBJ2-1; 9 bases align to TRBD2. CDR3 length: 22 residues. Germline assignment: CDR1 SGHDN and CDR2 FVKESK. Germline trimming cut 0 bases from V and 5 bases from J; bases unmatched to any gene: 23. CDR3 loop: CASSQDLPAGLAGIIMDNEQFF. CDR3 nucleotides: TGTGCCAGCAGCCAAGATCTCCCCGCGGGACTAGCCGGGATCATCATGGACAATGAGCAGTTCTTC.

The chain couples TRBV30 to TRBJ2-4; 12 bases fit TRBD1. After removal of 2 bases from V and 8 bases from J, the junction contained 4 bases not matched to a gene. The V gene's germline CDR1 is GTSNPN and CDR2 SVGIG (reference sequence). There are 14 residues in the CDR3. CDR3 sequence (DNA): TGTGCCTGGAGTTCGGGACAGGGGGCAGACATTCAGTACTTC. Encoded protein: CAWSSGQGADIQYF.

The J gene is TRBJ1-1, the V gene TRBV28; D might be TRBD1 (5 bases). The V gene's germline CDR1 is MDHEN and CDR2 SYDVKM. This CDR3 has 14 amino acids. V lost 5 bases, J lost 1 base, and 11 bases lay in between. CDR3 bases: TGTGCCAGCAGTCTGACAGATAAGAACACTGAAGCTTTCTTT. It translates to CASSLTDKNTEAFF.

The J gene is TRBJ1-5, the V gene TRBV6-5; 7 nucleotides align to TRBD1. This CDR3 contains 15 residues. Germline V CDR1 and CDR2: MNHEY, SVGAGI. V lost 6 bases and J lost 4; bases outside the gene matches: 9. CDR3 sequence (DNA): TGTGCCAGCAGAAATACGGACAGGATAAATCAGCCCCAGCATTTT. It encodes CASRNTDRINQPQHF.

The chain has TRBV10-2 and TRBJ1-2; 9 bases agree with TRBD1. Trimming cost V 7 bases and J 0 bases; bases outside gene matches: 3. Germline CDR1 and CDR2: WSHSY and SAAADI. The CDR3 has 14 amino acids. Here the CDR3 DNA reads TGCGCCAGCAAAGGACAGGGGACTAACTATGGCTACACCTTC. This codes for CASKGQGTNYGYTF.

This clone has a handful of counts. The chain links TRBV5-6 to TRBJ1-5; 8 nucleotides line up with TRBD1. V shed 4 bases and J 4 bases; nucleotides not matched to a gene: 7. Per the germline V gene, CDR1 is SGHDT and CDR2 is YYEEEE. This CDR3 region has 15 residues. The CDR3 sequence: CASSRYRDRNQPQHF. CDR3 bases: TGTGCCAGCAGCCGATACCGGGACAGGAATCAGCCCCAGCATTTT. Looking up the rest from reference TRBV5-6 and TRBJ1-5 gives the full variable domain: DAGVTQSPTHLIKTRGQQVTLRCSPKSGHDTVSWYQQALGQGPQFIFQYYEEEERQRGNFPDRFSGHQFPNYSSELNVNALLLGDSALYLCASSRYRDRNQPQHFGDGTRLSIL.

The rearrangement joins TRBV7-2 to TRBJ2-7, with 8 bases aligning to TRBD2. Germline V CDR1 and CDR2: SGHTA, FQGNSA. The CDR3 sequence is 14 residues long. With 7 bases clipped from V and 2 bases from J, the junction kept 7 bases outside the gene matches. CDR3 sequence reads: CASTVGTRTYEQYF. CDR3 coding DNA: TGTGCCAGCACCGTCGGGACTAGAACCTACGAGCAGTACTTC.

The V call is TRBV4-3, the J call TRBJ2-3, with 9 bases aligning to TRBD1. The CDR3 sequence is 16 residues long. The germline V gene has CDR1 LGHNA and CDR2 YSLEER. Losses at the gene ends were 0 bases for V and 3 bases for J; bases not matched to a gene: 4. The CDR3 here is CASSQEGQGSTDTQYF. Written as DNA, the CDR3 is TGCGCCAGCAGCCAAGAGGGACAGGGCTCGACAGATACGCAGTATTTT.

The chain links TRBV19 to TRBJ2-5, with D perhaps matching TRBD1 (6 bases). The CDR3 covers 14 residues. The V and J ends lost 3 bases and 8 bases respectively, with 16 bases between them. Looked up from germline, CDR1 is LNHDA and CDR2 is SQIVND (reference sequence). The CDR3 DNA is TGTGCCAGTAGTATGGGCCCGATGACAGGTACCCAGTACTTC. This gives the protein CASSMGPMTGTQYF.

The V and J genes are TRBV27 and TRBJ2-1, with TRBD1 matching over 9 bases. Germline V CDR1 and CDR2: MNHEY, SMNVEV (reference sequence). J gave up 2 bases and V 4 bases, and 3 bases lay outside the gene matches. The CDR3 contains 15 residues. DNA for the CDR3: TGTGCCAGCAGTTGGGGACAGGGCCCCTACAATGAGCAGTTCTTC. Translating gives CASSWGQGPYNEQFF.

The sample holds one count of this clone. CDR3 in DNA: TGCAGCGTCCGCGACATGGCCGAGCAGTACTTC. The encoded protein is CSVRDMAEQYF. The chain carries TRBV29-1 and TRBJ2-7; D ambiguous. Germline loops: CDR1 SQVTM, CDR2 ANQGSEA. This CDR3 contains 11 residues. Deletions cut 6 bases from V and 6 bases from J, with 12 bases between.

The V and J genes are TRBV6-4 and TRBJ2-1, with 14 nucleotides matching TRBD2. Germline V lookup: CDR1 MRHNA, CDR2 SNTAGT. The trim removed 5 bases at V and 7 bases at J, leaving 4 bases unmatched. The CDR3 has 15 residues. CDR3 residues: CASSRGTSGSNEQFF. The CDR3 DNA reads as TGTGCCAGCAGTAGAGGGACTAGCGGGAGTAATGAGCAGTTCTTC.

This sequence joins TRBV5-1 and TRBJ1-4; possible D gene TRBD1, 5 bases. Germline CDR1 reads SGHRS; CDR2 reads YFSETQ. This CDR3 spans 17 amino acids. Trimming cost V 4 bases and J 0 bases, with 16 bases left between them. The CDR3 is CASSPKGQGATNEKLFF. The CDR3 bases are TGCGCCAGCAGCCCCAAGGGCCAAGGGGCAACTAATGAAAAACTGTTTTTT.

This chain uses TRBV27 with TRBJ2-1; 7 bases line up with TRBD2. Trimming at V came to 3 bases and at J to 9 bases, leaving 5 bases not matched to a gene. Germline V gene data show CDR1 as MNHEY and CDR2 as SMNVEV (reference sequence). The CDR3 totals 13 residues. CDR3 in DNA: TGTGCCAGCAGTTTTGGACTAGACGTTGAGCAGTTCTTC. Its translation is CASSFGLDVEQFF.

The chain couples TRBV13 to TRBJ2-3; TRBD2 might be the D (6 bases). V shed 3 bases and J shed 3 bases, with 16 bases lying between them. CDR3 size: 16 residues. Germline V CDR1 and CDR2: PRHDT, FYEKMQ (reference sequence). The CDR3 nucleotides read TGTGCCAGCAGCTTTTCCCCCCTTGGGAGGACAGATACGCAGTATTTT. Its protein is CASSFSPLGRTDTQYF. Using reference TRBV13 and TRBJ2-3 for the parts outside the CDR3, the full variable domain is AAGVIQSPRHLIKEKRETATLKCYPIPRHDTVYWYQQGPGQDPQFLISFYEKMQSDKGSIPDRFSAQQFSDYHSELNMSSLELGDSALYFCASSFSPLGRTDTQYFGPGTRLTVL.

This chain joins TRBV10-2 and TRBJ2-1; no firm D call. V was trimmed by 6 bases and J by 4 bases, leaving 16 bases between them. The CDR3 extends over 15 amino acids. In germline, CDR1 is WSHSY, CDR2 SAAADI. The DNA for the CDR3 is TGCGCCAGCAGGCACCCTAGAGTCCCTTACAATGAGCAGTTCTTC. Its protein product is CASRHPRVPYNEQFF.

The chain recombines TRBV10-1 with TRBJ2-3; 7 bases map to TRBD2. In germline, CDR1 is WNHNN, CDR2 SYGVQD (reference sequence). Unmatched junction bases numbered 10, after V lost 0 bases and J lost 4 bases. The CDR3 has 17 residues. The CDR3: CASSESGGGGSADTQYF. CDR3 bases: TGCGCCAGCAGTGAGTCGGGGGGGGGAGGGAGCGCAGATACGCAGTATTTT.

The V gene is TRBV4-2, the J gene TRBJ1-4; 8 nucleotides match TRBD1. This CDR3 contains 16 residues. From germline, CDR1 is LGHNA and CDR2 YNFKEQ. Trimming cost V 4 bases and J 7 bases; bases outside gene matches: 11. CDR3 in DNA: TGTGCCAGCAGCCTCCCAGGTGGGACAGGACCTGAAAAACTGTTTTTT. Its protein is CASSLPGGTGPEKLFF.

The chain has TRBV5-1 and TRBJ2-1, with 8 bases matching TRBD2. Per germline, CDR1 SGHRS and CDR2 YFSETQ. CDR3 length equals 14 residues. With 4 bases clipped from V and 5 bases from J, the junction kept 5 bases outside the gene matches. The CDR3 spells CASSVLAEDNEQFF. CDR3 in DNA: TGCGCCAGCAGCGTACTAGCGGAGGACAATGAGCAGTTCTTC.

The V and J genes are TRBV5-1 and TRBJ2-5, with D maybe TRBD2 (5 bases). CDR3 size: 14 residues. V lost 3 bases to trimming and J lost 5 bases, with 14 bases between them. Germline V gives CDR1 SGHRS, CDR2 YFSETQ. The DNA of the CDR3 is TGCGCCAGCAGCTGGGTCGGACTTGGGGAGACCCAGTACTTC. It is translated as CASSWVGLGETQYF. The full variable domain, its missing parts supplied by reference TRBV5-1 and TRBJ2-5, is KAGVTQTPRYLIKTRGQQVTLSCSPISGHRSVSWYQQTPGQGLQFLFEYFSETQRNKGNFPGRFSGRQFSNSRSEMNVSTLELGDSALYLCASSWVGLGETQYFGPGTRLLVL.

The chain couples TRBV28 to TRBJ1-6; possible D gene TRBD1, 5 bases. This CDR3 comprises 14 residues. The V end was cut by 7 bases, the J end by 7 bases, with 14 bases between. From germline, CDR1 is MDHEN and CDR2 SYDVKM. Here the CDR3 reads CASTQTEANSPLHF. CDR3 sequence (DNA): TGTGCCAGCACCCAGACAGAAGCCAATTCACCCCTCCACTTT.

The chain couples TRBV27 to TRBJ2-1, with 8 bases fitting TRBD1. The germline V gene has CDR1 MNHEY and CDR2 SMNVEV (reference sequence). J gave up 5 bases and V 4 bases, and 10 bases lay outside the gene matches. The CDR3 sequence is 16 residues long. The CDR3 DNA reads as TGTGCCAGCAGTTCCCCCTACCGGACAGGGAACAATGAGCAGTTCTTC. Protein product: CASSSPYRTGNNEQFF.

The rearrangement joins TRBV7-7 to TRBJ2-2; a possible D gene is TRBD1 (6 bases). V lost 5 bases and J lost 4, with 14 bases in between. The germline gives CDR1 SSHAT, CDR2 FNYEAQ (reference sequence). CDR3 length equals 15 residues. Here the CDR3 reads CASSPRGFGTGELFF. DNA for the CDR3: TGTGCCAGCAGCCCCAGGGGATTCGGCACCGGGGAGCTGTTTTTT.

The gene calls are TRBV27 and TRBJ2-3, with D possibly matching TRBD1 (6 bases). Germline lookup yields CDR1 MNHEY and CDR2 SMNVEV (reference sequence). This CDR3 is 15 amino acids long. V was clipped by 6 bases and J by 6 bases, with 19 bases between them. The CDR3 DNA reads TGTGCCAGCAGACGAGGGACAACCGTCTCTGATACGCAGTATTTT. Protein sequence: CASRRGTTVSDTQYF.

The genes are TRBV7-9 and TRBJ2-2; 7 bases fit TRBD2. This CDR3 has 13 residues. Germline V gene sequence: CDR1 SEHNR, CDR2 FQNEAQ (reference sequence). With V trimmed by 5 bases and J by 6 bases, 3 bases remained unmatched. The CDR3 loop is CASSVREAGELFF. CDR3 nucleotide sequence: TGTGCCAGCAGCGTACGGGAGGCCGGGGAGCTGTTTTTT.